This entry lists 15 T cell receptor beta chains sequenced from one sample in a study of graft-versus-host responses after intestinal transplantation. These TCRs' antigens remain unknown. Data came from immunoSEQ multiplex PCR; TCRdb stores just in-frame clones and leaves some out. Here the sample spans 50,000 or so clones, around 90% being singletons. The sequencing used unstimulated CD4+ T cells sorted from spleen or lymph node cells, collected before transplant. All receptors come from a human donor who was the organ donor for an intestinal transplant.

This clone was seen only a few times. This rearrangement joins TRBV7-2 to TRBJ2-7; D is perhaps TRBD2 (7 bases). CDR3 length: 15 amino acids. Germline-derived CDR1 and CDR2 are SGHTA and FQGNSA. V shed 1 base and J shed 3 bases, with 13 bases lying between them. The CDR3, as DNA: TGTGCCAGCAGCTTAGGCGGGGGCGGAGGCTACGAGCAGTACTTC. As protein: CASSLGGGGGYEQYF.

This sequence joins TRBV30 and TRBJ2-7, with D possibly matching TRBD1 (5 bases). The ends were cut back, 3 bases at V and 6 bases at J, with 15 bases in the middle. Looked up from germline, CDR1 is GTSNPN and CDR2 is SVGIG (reference sequence). This CDR3 region has 13 residues. The CDR3 region has the DNA TGTGCCTGGAGGGGGCCCTGGGCCATCGAGCAGTACTTC. It specifies CAWRGPWAIEQYF.

The chain couples TRBV29-1 to TRBJ2-7, with TRBD1 matching over 10 bases. Per germline, CDR1 SQVTM and CDR2 ANQGSEA. The CDR3 spans 13 residues. Trimming cost V 3 bases and J 6 bases; bases outside gene matches: 5. The CDR3 region has the DNA TGCAGCGTTGACTCCGGGACAGGGGTCGAGCAGTACTTC. Amino acid sequence: CSVDSGTGVEQYF.

V is TRBV28 and J is TRBJ1-2; 7 nucleotides agree with TRBD1. The V gene end was trimmed by 4 bases and the J gene end by 4 bases; junction bases not matched to a gene: 9. The CDR3 length is 15 residues. Germline loops: CDR1 MDHEN, CDR2 SYDVKM. The CDR3 sequence: CASSSQRQGVYGYTF. The DNA of the CDR3 is TGTGCCAGCAGTTCCCAAAGACAGGGCGTCTATGGCTACACCTTC.

The chain is built from TRBV13 and TRBJ1-2, with D tentatively TRBD1 (6 bases). This CDR3 has 15 amino acids. Germline V gene lookup returns CDR1 PRHDT and CDR2 FYEKMQ (reference sequence). V was shortened by 4 bases and J by 0 bases, with 12 bases between the two germline ends. CDR3 DNA sequence: TGTGCCAGCAGCTCCTCAGGGGCCGCTAACTATGGCTACACCTTC. Amino acid sequence: CASSSSGAANYGYTF.

The chain employs TRBV28 and TRBJ2-7; the match to TRBD2 covers 9 bases. J gave up 7 bases and V 6 bases, and 13 bases lay outside the gene matches. The CDR3 covers 15 residues. Germline V gives CDR1 MDHEN, CDR2 SYDVKM. In nucleotides, the CDR3 is TGTGCCAGCAGCCCTGGTTGGCGGGAGGGCCGGGAGCAGTACTTC. This encodes CASSPGWREGREQYF.

The chain links TRBV28 to TRBJ2-3; tentative D call: TRBD1 (5 bases). The CDR3 runs 14 residues. Germline CDR1 is MDHEN and CDR2 is SYDVKM. The germline V and J ends were trimmed by 3 bases and 4 bases, with 11 bases remaining between them. The chain's CDR3 is CASSFRAVADTQYF. The CDR3 coding sequence is TGTGCCAGCAGTTTCAGGGCAGTCGCAGATACGCAGTATTTT.

This sequence joins TRBV4-3 and TRBJ2-1; 11 nucleotides match TRBD2. The CDR3 totals 14 residues. Germline V lookup: CDR1 LGHNA, CDR2 YSLEER. The ends lost 2 bases at V and 7 bases at J; junction bases unmatched: 1. CDR3 nucleotide sequence: TGCGCCAGCAGCCAATCTAGCGGGGGGAATGAGCAGTTCTTC. Amino acids: CASSQSSGGNEQFF.

This clone has a single count. This sequence joins TRBV4-3 and TRBJ2-3, with 7 positions matching TRBD2. CDR3 size: 18 residues. The trim removed 1 base at V and 4 bases at J, leaving 14 bases unmatched. Germline CDR1 LGHNA, CDR2 YSLEER. The CDR3 DNA reads as TGCGCCAGCAGCCAAGGCAGGATCGGGGAGGGCCGGCCAGATACGCAGTATTTT. Its translation is CASSQGRIGEGRPDTQYF.

The chain employs TRBV28 and TRBJ1-1; D not certain. CDR3 length: 14 amino acids. The germline V gene has CDR1 MDHEN and CDR2 SYDVKM. V was shortened by 4 bases and J by 2 bases, with 11 bases between the two germline ends. The CDR3 spells CASSWETRNTEAFF. The DNA for the CDR3 is TGTGCCAGCAGTTGGGAAACCCGCAACACTGAAGCTTTCTTT.

V is TRBV5-4 and J is TRBJ2-1; TRBD2 matches 12 bases. The CDR3 is made up of 15 amino acids. Germline CDR1 SGHNT, CDR2 YYREEE (reference sequence). The V and J ends lost 0 bases and 6 bases, in that order; junction bases with no gene match: 1. CDR3 nucleotides: TGTGCCAGCAGCTTGGGACTAGCGGGAGCCAATGAGCAGTTCTTC. It yields the protein CASSLGLAGANEQFF.

V usage is TRBV7-2 and J usage is TRBJ2-7; 8 positions agree with TRBD1. Germline V gives CDR1 SGHTA, CDR2 FQGNSA. The CDR3 covers 13 residues. V lost 5 bases, J lost 4 bases, and 4 bases stayed unmatched. This chain's CDR3 is CASSARQGYEQYF. As DNA, the CDR3 is TGTGCCAGCAGCGCCCGACAGGGGTACGAGCAGTACTTC.

This clone appeared a few times. The genes are TRBV5-6 and TRBJ2-3; 8 bases fit TRBD1. Germline CDR1 reads SGHDT; CDR2 reads YYEEEE. V gave up 3 bases and J gave up 3 bases; unmatched junction bases: 3. The CDR3 totals 14 residues. This CDR3 is CASSSRTGTDTQYF. CDR3 in DNA: TGTGCCAGCAGCTCCCGGACAGGGACAGATACGCAGTATTTT.

The rearrangement joins TRBV19 to TRBJ2-2; the match to TRBD2 covers 13 bases. The length of the CDR3 is 16 residues. In germline, CDR1 is LNHDA, CDR2 SQIVND (reference sequence). Trimming took 3 bases from V and 4 from J; bases not matched to a gene: 2. The CDR3 DNA reads as TGTGCCAGTAGTATTCGGACTAGCGGGAGCACCGGGGAGCTGTTTTTT. Protein sequence: CASSIRTSGSTGELFF.

The DNA of the CDR3 is TGCGCCAGCAGCCAAGATCTCACTAGCGGGAGTTTCTACAATGAGCAGTTCTTC. Its protein product is CASSQDLTSGSFYNEQFF. V is TRBV4-1 and J is TRBJ2-1; 11 bases agree with TRBD2. The CDR3 is made up of 18 amino acids. CDR1 is MGHRA and CDR2 is YSYEKL in the germline V gene. The ends lost 0 bases at V and 3 bases at J; junction bases unmatched: 7.